Each of the 20 T cell receptor beta chains below was sequenced from the same sample in a study of blood T cells in healthy people across ages. With a J-beta primer mix and a sample-barcoded 5' primer, a second PCR ran about 7 to 11 cycles. MiXCR, run by TCRdb on the 5' RACE reads, gives a single entry per CDR3 protein. The table lists hundreds of thousands of distinct CDR3 sequences, approximately 53% of them singletons. The sample comprised blood. The receptors shown here come from a man aged 40-55 years in good health.

This clonotype was found many times. The rearrangement links TRBV12-3 or TRBV12-4 to TRBJ2-1, with 10 bases fitting TRBD1. Trimming removed 9 bases from V and 8 bases from J; junction bases left unmatched: 13. The CDR3 totals 15 residues. The CDR3 DNA follows: TGTGCCAGTCGGGTGGGGGGACAGGGGATAGATGAGCAGTTCTTC. Protein product: CASRVGGQGIDEQFF.

The V call is TRBV5-5, the J call TRBJ2-5; tentatively, D is TRBD1 or TRBD2 (5 bases each). This CDR3 has 15 residues. Germline V lookup: CDR1 SGHKS, CDR2 YYEKEE (reference sequence). The V and J ends lost 0 bases and 10 bases respectively, with 19 bases between them. The CDR3 reads CASSLGGVSLEFQYF. The CDR3 nucleotides are TGTGCCAGCAGCTTGGGAGGGGTATCGCTCGAGTTCCAGTACTTC.

This clonotype has only a few counts. The chain recombines TRBV4-1 with TRBJ1-2; the D is unclear. The CDR3 loop spans 15 amino acids. Trimming took 1 base from V and 3 from J, leaving 12 bases between them. CDR1 is MGHRA, CDR2 YSYEKL, per germline. For the CDR3, the DNA is TGCGCCAGCAGCCAAGTTGGTCGTTCGGACTATGGCTACACCTTC. Amino acid sequence: CASSQVGRSDYGYTF.

The chain employs TRBV11-3 and TRBJ1-1; D gene unclear. V lost 5 bases and J lost 1, with 11 bases in between. CDR3 length: 14 residues. Germline CDR1 is SGHNT and CDR2 is YENEEA. CDR3 sequence (DNA): TGTGCCAGCAGCCCTCTCTCAGGGAACACTGAAGCTTTCTTT. Residues: CASSPLSGNTEAFF.

V and J are TRBV15 and TRBJ2-7; 10 nucleotides align to TRBD2. The CDR3 loop spans 16 amino acids. The germline V gene encodes CDR1 LNHNV and CDR2 YYDKDF (reference sequence). The ends lost 5 bases at V and 0 bases at J; junction bases unmatched: 7. The DNA for the CDR3 is TGTGCCACCAGCTTCGAGACTAGCGGGTACTCCTACGAGCAGTACTTC. It is translated as CATSFETSGYSYEQYF. The variable domain in full, completed from reference TRBV15 and TRBJ2-7, reads DAMVIQNPRYQVTQFGKPVTLSCSQTLNHNVMYWYQQKSSQAPKLLFHYYDKDFNNEADTPDNFQSRRPNTSFCFLDIRSPGLGDTAMYLCATSFETSGYSYEQYFGPGTRLTVT.

This chain uses TRBV20-1 with TRBJ2-5; TRBD1 aligns across 9 bases. The end of the DNA is better explained by TRBJ2-7, so the J call may be wrong. Germline V gene sequence: CDR1 DFQATT, CDR2 SNEGSKA (reference sequence). The CDR3 length is 13 residues. For the CDR3, the DNA is TGCAGTGCTGATGGGACAGGGTCGGTCGAGCAGTACTTC. Its translation is CSADGTGSVEQYF.

V and J are TRBV11-2 and TRBJ2-1; TRBD2 aligns across 8 bases. The CDR3 is made up of 15 amino acids. V was clipped by 6 bases and J by 1 base; unmatched bases: 5. Germline CDR1 SGHAT, CDR2 FQNNGV. Here the CDR3 DNA reads TGTGCCAGCAGTCGTTTAGCGGGGTCCTACAATGAGCAGTTCTTC. It translates to CASSRLAGSYNEQFF.

Turning to this clonotype: A junction end diverges from the germline sequence, so it may reflect a read error. The rearrangement uses TRBV3-1 and TRBJ2-1; unclear D gene. This CDR3 is built from 13 residues. CDR1 and CDR2 (germline): LGHDT, YNNKEL (reference sequence). The CDR3 DNA is TGTGCCAGCAGCCAAGAGGGATACACTGAGCAGTTCTTC. It encodes CASSQEGYTEQFF.

This clonotype showed up many times. The V gene is TRBV4-1, the J gene TRBJ2-5, with 7 bases that match TRBD1. The length of the CDR3 is 13 residues. Germline V gene lookup returns CDR1 MGHRA and CDR2 YSYEKL. V lost 8 bases, J lost 2 bases, and 5 bases stayed unmatched. CDR3 residues: CASARDSQETQYF. CDR3 bases: TGCGCCAGCGCCCGGGACAGTCAAGAGACCCAGTACTTC.

The CDR3 is CASSVTGENKNIQYF. In DNA form, the CDR3 reads TGCGCCAGCAGCGTAACAGGGGAGAACAAAAACATTCAGTACTTC. V gene TRBV5-1 combines with J gene TRBJ2-4; TRBD1 agrees at 7 bases. This CDR3 comprises 15 residues. Germline CDR1 reads SGHRS; CDR2 reads YFSETQ. V shed 4 bases and J 3 bases; nucleotides not matched to a gene: 7.

This sequence joins TRBV20-1 and TRBJ1-1, with a weak D call TRBD1 (5 bases). The CDR3 runs 11 residues. Trimming left V 2 bases short and J 11 bases short, with 12 bases between. Germline V gene data show CDR1 as DFQATT and CDR2 as SNEGSKA (reference sequence). For the CDR3, the DNA is TGCAGTGCTAGACCTGGGACTTCGGCTTTCTTT. Translation gives CSARPGTSAFF.

The chain is built from TRBV5-1 and TRBJ2-2; D remains ambiguous. Germline values: CDR1 SGHRS, CDR2 YFSETQ. Trimming cost V 0 bases and J 7 bases, with 10 bases left between them. The CDR3 runs 14 residues. As DNA, the CDR3 is TGCGCCAGCAGCTTGGGCTGGGTTGGCGGGGAGCTGTTTTTT. As protein: CASSLGWVGGELFF.

As for this clonotype: A junction end diverges from the germline sequence, so it may reflect a read error. The gene calls are TRBV6-5 and TRBJ1-2; maybe TRBD1 (5 bases). The CDR3 covers 15 residues. Germline CDR1 and CDR2: MNHEY and SVGAGI. The CDR3 sequence: CAGREAGDGNYGYTF. The DNA of the CDR3 is TGTGCCGGCAGGGAGGCGGGAGACGGAAACTATGGCTACACCTTC.

The V gene is TRBV4-3, the J gene TRBJ2-1, with unresolved D. Germline-derived CDR1 and CDR2 are LGHNA and YSLEER. Trimming took 2 bases from V and 4 from J, leaving 9 bases between them. CDR3 size: 14 residues. DNA for the CDR3: TGCGCCAGCAGCCAATCAGTAGGATACAATGAGCAGTTCTTC. Encoded protein: CASSQSVGYNEQFF.

This chain connects TRBV7-2 to TRBJ2-7; D unclear. CDR3 length: 12 amino acids. Germline CDR1 reads SGHTA; CDR2 reads FQGNSA. The germline V and J ends were trimmed by 0 bases and 5 bases, with 5 bases remaining between them. DNA of the CDR3: TGTGCCAGCAGCTTAGCCAACCACGAGCAGTACTTC. Translated, it gives CASSLANHEQYF.

This clonotype was detected a few times. The chain joins TRBV20-1 to TRBJ2-4; D remains unclear. The J call is doubtful: the DNA matches TRBJ2-7 better. The CDR3 runs 13 residues. The germline CDR1 and CDR2 sequences are DFQATT and SNEGSKA (reference sequence). This CDR3 reads CSARDLKSYEQYF. The CDR3 DNA sequence: TGCAGTGCTAGAGATTTAAAGTCCTACGAGCAGTACTTC.

This clonotype was observed at least ten times. The chain joins TRBV7-8 to TRBJ2-7; 12 bases are a match to TRBD1. J gave up 3 bases and V 2 bases, and 5 bases lay outside the gene matches. The CDR3 totals 16 residues. From germline, CDR1 is SGHVS and CDR2 FQNEAQ. CDR3 in DNA: TGTGCCAGCAGCTTACCCGGGACAGGGGGCTTCTACGAGCAGTACTTC. Its translation is CASSLPGTGGFYEQYF. The variable domain in full, completed from reference TRBV7-8 and TRBJ2-7, reads GAGVSQSPRYKVAKRGQDVALRCDPISGHVSLFWYQQALGQGPEFLTYFQNEAQLDKSGLPSDRFFAERPEGSVSTLKIQRTQQEDSAVYLCASSLPGTGGFYEQYFGPGTRLTVT.

The sample holds a few counts of this clonotype. The rearrangement joins TRBV4-3 to TRBJ1-1; no definite D call. There are 15 residues in the CDR3. Germline V gene lookup returns CDR1 LGHNA and CDR2 YSLEER. V was cut by 0 bases and J by 0 bases, with 8 bases left in between. The CDR3 spells CASSQDNALNTEAFF. CDR3 coding DNA: TGCGCCAGCAGCCAAGATAATGCTCTGAACACTGAAGCTTTCTTT.

This chain joins TRBV3-1 and TRBJ2-1, with TRBD2 matching 10 bases. J gave up 4 bases and V 1 base, and 7 bases lay outside the gene matches. The germline V gene has CDR1 LGHDT and CDR2 YNNKEL (reference sequence). The CDR3 totals 17 residues. The CDR3 region has the DNA TGTGCCAGCAGCCAAGCCGTCTCTAGCGGGGGATACAATGAGCAGTTCTTC. As protein: CASSQAVSSGGYNEQFF.

V gene TRBV7-9 combines with J gene TRBJ2-3, with a tentative D call TRBD2 (5 bases). V lost 2 bases and J 1 base, leaving 13 bases between the germline ends. The CDR3 sequence is 16 residues long. The germline V gene encodes CDR1 SEHNR and CDR2 FQNEAQ (reference sequence). Written as DNA, the CDR3 is TGTGCCAGCAGCTTAAGCTTAGCGACCGGCACAGATACGCAGTATTTT. As protein: CASSLSLATGTDTQYF.